Presented here are 24 T cell receptor beta chains from one specimen sequenced in a study of T-cell reconstitution after alpha-beta-depleted transplantation in children. Unique molecular identifiers tagged the TCRbeta library. TCRdb re-derived calls from the PCR reads in MiXCR, one entry per CDR3 protein. The table records about 400,000 distinct CDR3 sequences, around 21% of them present only once. The sample here was PBMCs from the stem cell graft donor, taken from the stem cell graft. The receptor set was obtained from a human donor who donated a stem cell graft to a child with acute myeloid leukemia.

This clonotype was recorded many times. The gene calls are TRBV29-1 and TRBJ2-5; D assignment may be TRBD1 or TRBD2 (5 bases each). V lost 7 bases to trimming and J lost 5 bases, with 11 bases between them. Germline CDR1 is SQVTM and CDR2 is ANQGSEA. The CDR3 totals 11 residues. In DNA, the CDR3 is TGCAGCGGGGGGTATCTGGAGACCCAGTACTTC. Translation: CSGGYLETQYF.

This chain joins TRBV4-3 and TRBJ2-3; 9 nucleotides match TRBD2. Trimming took 1 base from V and 0 from J; bases not matched to a gene: 8. The germline V gene has CDR1 LGHNA and CDR2 YSLEER. The CDR3 runs 18 residues. DNA for the CDR3: TGCGCCAGCAGCCAAGCGAGACTAGCGGAGAGTAGCACAGATACGCAGTATTTT. This translates into CASSQARLAESSTDTQYF.

This clonotype was picked up many times. The rearrangement uses TRBV29-1 and TRBJ2-5, with TRBD2 matching 7 bases. V lost 3 bases to trimming and J lost 3 bases; unmatched junction nucleotides: 4. The germline gives CDR1 SQVTM, CDR2 ANQGSEA. This CDR3 has 13 residues. As DNA, the CDR3 is TGCAGCGTTGATTGGCTAGCGGAAGAGACCCAGTACTTC. Translation: CSVDWLAEETQYF.

This clonotype was seen a handful of times. V and J are TRBV2 and TRBJ2-1, with 10 bases identical to TRBD1. The germline V gene encodes CDR1 SNHLY and CDR2 FYNNEI. J gave up 9 bases and V 6 bases, and 8 bases lay outside the gene matches. The CDR3 loop spans 14 amino acids. The CDR3 region has the DNA TGTGCCAGCAGCGACAGGGGGCGTCTTTCTGAGCAGTTCTTC. It translates to CASSDRGRLSEQFF.

V usage is TRBV12-3 or TRBV12-4 and J usage is TRBJ2-6; the match to TRBD1 covers 7 bases. The CDR3 runs 19 residues. The junction had 20 bases not matched to a gene; V was cut back by 8 bases and J by 4 bases. CDR3 amino acids: CASCALQGTESAGANVLTF. Written as DNA, the CDR3 is TGTGCCAGCTGCGCGCTACAGGGGACGGAATCAGCCGGGGCCAACGTCCTGACTTTC.

The chain carries TRBV12-3 or TRBV12-4 and TRBJ1-1, with D possibly TRBD1 on 6 matching bases. CDR3 size: 14 residues. V lost 3 bases to trimming and J lost 0 bases, with 8 bases between them. Written as DNA, the CDR3 is TGTGCCAGCAGTTTTCAGGGGATGAACACTGAAGCTTTCTTT. This encodes CASSFQGMNTEAFF.

This sequence joins TRBV6-1 and TRBJ1-1; D possibly corresponds to TRBD1 (5 bases). CDR3 length: 15 amino acids. The ends were cut back, 5 bases at V and 1 base at J, with 14 bases in the middle. Looked up from germline, CDR1 is MNHNS and CDR2 is SASEGT. Here the CDR3 reads CASSPRGGTNTEAFF. The CDR3 DNA reads as TGTGCCAGCAGTCCCCGGGGAGGGACGAACACTGAAGCTTTCTTT.

This clonotype has more than one count but fewer than ten. The chain couples TRBV24-1 to TRBJ1-5; D is possibly TRBD1 (6 bases). The CDR3 sequence is 17 residues long. V shed 4 bases and J shed 2 bases, with 17 bases lying between them. CDR1 is KGHDR and CDR2 is SFDVKD in the germline V gene. Written as DNA, the CDR3 is TGTGCCACCAGTGACAAAACACAGGGCTATGGCAATCAGCCCCAGCATTTT. Encoded protein: CATSDKTQGYGNQPQHF.

This clonotype was detected only a few times. The V and J genes are TRBV27 and TRBJ2-5; 9 positions agree with TRBD2. Trimming removed 3 bases from V and 5 bases from J; junction bases left unmatched: 13. CDR3 size: 17 residues. Germline CDR1 and CDR2: MNHEY and SMNVEV (reference sequence). The CDR3 nucleotides read TGTGCCAGCAGTTTTAACCATGCGGGAGGGCCGGGGGAGACCCAGTACTTC. As protein: CASSFNHAGGPGETQYF.

This clonotype was picked up a small number of times. The genes are TRBV4-1 and TRBJ1-1; 11 nucleotides line up with TRBD1. From germline, CDR1 is MGHRA and CDR2 YSYEKL. The CDR3 runs 16 residues. V trimming: 4 bases; J trimming: 1 base; junction bases outside the gene matches: 5. The CDR3 DNA is TGCGCCAGCAGCCTAGGACAGGGGGCTTCGAACACTGAAGCTTTCTTT. Translating it yields CASSLGQGASNTEAFF.

This clonotype was seen a handful of times. The DNA for the CDR3 is TGCAGCCGTCTAGCGAGGGGTAGAACAGATACGCAGTATTTT. Its protein product is CSRLARGRTDTQYF. The V and J genes are TRBV20-1 and TRBJ2-3; the D gene is possibly TRBD2 (6 bases). The germline CDR1 and CDR2 sequences are DFQATT and SNEGSKA (reference sequence). CDR3 length: 14 amino acids.

The V and J genes are TRBV7-2 and TRBJ2-7; 9 nucleotides line up with TRBD1. The CDR3 contains 14 residues. Germline values: CDR1 SGHTA, CDR2 FQGNSA. V lost 1 base and J lost 10; bases outside the gene matches: 8. The chain's CDR3 is CASSLEGQGPVQYF. CDR3 DNA sequence: TGTGCCAGCAGCTTAGAGGGACAGGGCCCAGTTCAGTACTTC.

The CDR3 protein is CASSLKGKETQYF. CDR3 coding DNA: TGTGCCAGCAGTTTAAAGGGGAAAGAGACCCAGTACTTC. The chain joins TRBV12-3 or TRBV12-4 to TRBJ2-5; a possible D gene is TRBD1 (5 bases). This CDR3 spans 13 amino acids. V was shortened by 2 bases and J by 3 bases, with 7 bases between the two germline ends.

This clonotype was recorded a few times. This rearrangement joins TRBV7-6 to TRBJ2-1, with 9 bases matching TRBD2. This CDR3 region has 15 residues. Trimming took 3 bases from V and 8 from J; bases not matched to a gene: 8. CDR1 SGHVS and CDR2 FNYEAQ come from the germline V gene. Written as DNA, the CDR3 is TGTGCCAGCAGCTTCGCGGGAGGGTTTGCAGATGAGCAGTTCTTC. Residues: CASSFAGGFADEQFF.

The chain uses TRBV13 and TRBJ2-7, with a possible D match to TRBD1 (6 bases). In germline, CDR1 is PRHDT, CDR2 FYEKMQ (reference sequence). This CDR3 comprises 14 residues. V was pared by 6 bases and J by 4 bases, with 16 bases between. The CDR3 sequence: CASRPTGKGYEQYF. In DNA, the CDR3 is TGTGCCAGCAGGCCAACAGGGAAAGGGTACGAGCAGTACTTC. Filled out from reference TRBV13 and TRBJ2-7, the complete variable domain reads AAGVIQSPRHLIKEKRETATLKCYPIPRHDTVYWYQQGPGQDPQFLISFYEKMQSDKGSIPDRFSAQQFSDYHSELNMSSLELGDSALYFCASRPTGKGYEQYFGPGTRLTVT.

The chain employs TRBV6-1 and TRBJ2-1; D may match TRBD1 or TRBD2 (5 bases each). Germline V gene lookup returns CDR1 MNHNS and CDR2 SASEGT. This CDR3 is 13 amino acids long. V lost 6 bases and J 8 bases, leaving 14 bases between the germline ends. CDR3 loop: CASRRGVGDEQFF. In nucleotides, the CDR3 is TGTGCCAGCAGGAGGGGTGTCGGGGATGAGCAGTTCTTC.

This clonotype appeared a few times. The rearrangement joins TRBV20-1 to TRBJ2-3; D unresolved. V was shortened by 3 bases and J by 4 bases, with 14 bases between the two germline ends. Germline V CDR1 and CDR2: DFQATT, SNEGSKA (reference sequence). This CDR3 is 14 amino acids long. CDR3 nucleotide sequence: TGCAGTGCTAGGACCTACGTTGGCGCAGATACGCAGTATTTT. It is translated as CSARTYVGADTQYF.

The CDR3 region has the DNA TGTGCCACGGGACTAGCGGGAGGAGAGACCCAGTACTTC. Translation gives CATGLAGGETQYF. The V and J genes are TRBV10-3 and TRBJ2-5, with TRBD2 matching 15 bases. Germline CDR1 ENHRY, CDR2 SYGVKD. J gave up 4 bases and V 10 bases, and 1 base lay outside the gene matches. This CDR3 contains 13 residues.

In its sample, this clonotype was seen a few times. The chain has TRBV12-3 or TRBV12-4 and TRBJ1-1, with 9 bases identical to TRBD1. This CDR3 contains 13 residues. V trimming: 5 bases; J trimming: 10 bases; junction bases outside the gene matches: 8. In DNA, the CDR3 is TGTGCCAGCAGTACGCGGACAGGGGTGGGAGCTTTCTTT. It specifies CASSTRTGVGAFF.

The gene calls are TRBV10-3 and TRBJ1-6; no reliable D call. Trimming stripped 3 bases from V and 9 bases from J, with 9 bases between. Germline assignment: CDR1 ENHRY and CDR2 SYGVKD. This CDR3 is built from 13 residues. DNA for the CDR3: TGTGCCATCAGTGAAGGGCGCACTTCACCCCTCCACTTT. Translation gives CAISEGRTSPLHF.

V gene TRBV5-1 combines with J gene TRBJ1-1, with TRBD1 matching over 7 bases. This CDR3 has 16 amino acids. V gave up 4 bases and J gave up 0 bases; unmatched junction bases: 9. The germline V gene has CDR1 SGHRS and CDR2 YFSETQ. The chain's CDR3 is CASSSRDRGMNTEAFF. CDR3 bases: TGCGCCAGCAGCAGCCGGGACAGAGGCATGAACACTGAAGCTTTCTTT.

V is TRBV20-1 and J is TRBJ2-7; 11 nucleotides line up with TRBD2. The CDR3 length is 12 residues. Germline CDR1 reads DFQATT; CDR2 reads SNEGSKA (reference sequence). Trimming took 6 bases from V and 6 from J; bases not matched to a gene: 4. CDR3 protein: CSAILAGAEQYF. DNA for the CDR3: TGCAGTGCAATACTAGCGGGAGCCGAGCAGTACTTC.

This clonotype was detected many times. The gene calls are TRBV12-3 or TRBV12-4 and TRBJ2-4; weak D call: TRBD2 (5 bases). V was trimmed by 3 bases and J by 3 bases, leaving 9 bases between them. This CDR3 has 14 amino acids. For the CDR3, the DNA is TGTGCCAGCAGTTTCGGGATTGACAAAAACATTCAGTACTTC. Translation gives CASSFGIDKNIQYF.

V gene TRBV20-1 combines with J gene TRBJ2-7; 7 nucleotides line up with TRBD2. The CDR3 is 15 residues long. CDR1 is DFQATT, CDR2 SNEGSKA, per germline (reference sequence). V shed 0 bases, J shed 7 bases, and the junction held 12 bases outside the gene matches. CDR3 in amino acids: CSARDGGRGSGEQYF. Written as DNA, the CDR3 is TGCAGTGCTAGAGATGGCGGGAGAGGCTCGGGAGAGCAGTACTTC.